This T cell receptor beta chain was identified in a study of T cells expressing NK-cell markers. Study outcomes and limitations: Top CD8+ clonotypes included the dominant CD3+CD56+NKG2C+ clonotypes in six donors. A few of the donors also had these clonotypes leading their CD3+CD56-NKG2C+ fraction.

CDR1 is MNHEY and CDR2 is SMNVEV in the germline V gene (reference sequence). CDR3 length: 15 amino acids. 5'RACE template switching built TCR beta cDNA with unique molecular identifiers. Reanalyzing the 5' RACE reads, TCRdb keeps one entry per CDR3 protein, without DNA. The listing contains hundreds of thousands of distinct CDR3 sequences. With regard to this clonotype: No antigen is known for it.

The receptor was derived from a man aged 18-70 years in good health. The rearrangement uses TRBV27 and TRBJ2-3. Sample: blood T cells: a sorted CD56 or NKG2C T cell subset, CD4+ or CD8+ T cells, or bulk PBMC T cells (not recorded which). The CDR3 sequence: CASSLIRVSTDTQYF.